The TCR beta chain described here comes from a study of T cell repertoires in aging, cancer and after chemotherapy. Findings and caveats of the study: Healthy donors lost TCR diversity with age mainly through richness, cancer patients through richness and evenness.

Multiplex touch-down PCR with TRB-A/B primers amplified rearranged V-D-J TRB sequences. TCRdb reprocessed the multiplex PCR reads with MiXCR, giving one entry per CDR3 protein. The profile shows 2,300 or so distinct CDR3 sequences, over 60% of them singletons. On this clonotype itself: Its antigen is still unknown.

TCR beta rearrangements were amplified from peripheral blood genomic DNA. This CDR3 has 12 amino acids. V gave up 7 bases and J gave up 4 bases; unmatched junction bases: 6. Germline loops: CDR1 DFQATT, CDR2 SNEGSKA (reference sequence). The sequence came from a human donor with a solid tumor. Sequencing used blood. The chain carries TRBV20-1 and TRBJ2-7; 8 nucleotides agree with TRBD2. The CDR3, as DNA: TGCAGTGATAGGGGACTAGGTTACGAGCAGTACTTC. This gives the protein CSDRGLGYEQYF.